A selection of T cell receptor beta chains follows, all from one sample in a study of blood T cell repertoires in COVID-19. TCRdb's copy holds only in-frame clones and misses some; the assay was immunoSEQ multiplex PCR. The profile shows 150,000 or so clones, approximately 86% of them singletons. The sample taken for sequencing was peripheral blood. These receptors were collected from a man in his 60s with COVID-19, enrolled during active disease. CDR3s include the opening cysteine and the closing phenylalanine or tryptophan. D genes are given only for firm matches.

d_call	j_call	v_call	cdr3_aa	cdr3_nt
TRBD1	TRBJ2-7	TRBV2	CASSERTGVYEQYF	TGTGCCAGCAGTGAGAGGACAGGGGTGTACGAGCAGTACTTC
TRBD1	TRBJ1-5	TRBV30	CAWSRDRGSQPQHF	TGTGCCTGGAGCAGGGACAGGGGATCTCAGCCCCAGCATTTT
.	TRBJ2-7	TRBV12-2	CANSTGTGNEYF	TGTGCAAATTCAACCGGGACAGGGAATGAGTACTTC
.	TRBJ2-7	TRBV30	CAWSVMRAGGEQYF	TGTGCCTGGAGTGTAATGCGGGCAGGTGGGGAGCAGTACTTC
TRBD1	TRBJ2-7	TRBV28	CASSNPGTGGDEQYF	TGTGCCAGCAGTAACCCCGGGACAGGGGGCGACGAGCAGTACTTC
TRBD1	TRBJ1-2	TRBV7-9	CASSPDRGYYGYTF	TGTGCCAGCAGCCCGGACAGGGGGTACTATGGCTACACCTTC
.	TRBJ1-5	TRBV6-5	CASRTVVNQPQHF	TGTGCCAGCAGAACAGTCGTCAATCAGCCCCAGCATTTT
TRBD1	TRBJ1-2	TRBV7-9	CASSETGTASNYGYTF	TGTGCCAGCAGCGAAACCGGGACAGCCTCTAACTATGGCTACACCTTC
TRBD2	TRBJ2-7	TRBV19	CASSNSGGAYEQYF	TGTGCCAGTAGTAACAGCGGGGGGGCCTACGAGCAGTACTTC
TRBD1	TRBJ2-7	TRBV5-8	CARAGQGGNEQYF	TGTGCCAGGGCGGGACAGGGCGGTAACGAGCAGTACTTC
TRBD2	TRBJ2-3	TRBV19	CASSATSGVSDTQYF	TGTGCCAGTAGTGCGACTAGCGGGGTCTCAGATACGCAGTATTTT
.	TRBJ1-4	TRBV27	CASRGGDEKLFF	TGTGCCAGCAGAGGGGGGGATGAAAAACTGTTTTTT
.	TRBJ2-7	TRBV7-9	CASNKDSLAYEQYF	TGTGCCAGCAACAAGGACAGTTTGGCGTACGAGCAGTACTTC
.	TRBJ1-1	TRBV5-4	CASSLDGWDTEAFF	TGTGCCAGCAGCTTGGACGGGTGGGACACTGAAGCTTTCTTT